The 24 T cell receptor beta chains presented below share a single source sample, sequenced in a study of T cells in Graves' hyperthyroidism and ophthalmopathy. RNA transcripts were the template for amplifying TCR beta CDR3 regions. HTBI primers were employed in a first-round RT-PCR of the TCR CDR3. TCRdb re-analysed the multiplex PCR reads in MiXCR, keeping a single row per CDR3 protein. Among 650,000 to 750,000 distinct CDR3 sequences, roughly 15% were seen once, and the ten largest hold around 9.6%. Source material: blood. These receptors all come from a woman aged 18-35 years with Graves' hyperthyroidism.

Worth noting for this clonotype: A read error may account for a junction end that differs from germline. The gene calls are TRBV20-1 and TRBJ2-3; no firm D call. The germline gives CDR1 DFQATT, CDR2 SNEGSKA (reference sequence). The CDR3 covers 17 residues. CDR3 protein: CSARDLGSPFSTDTRYF. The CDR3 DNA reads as TGCAGTGCTAGAGATCTCGGGTCCCCATTTAGCACAGATACGCGGTATTTT.

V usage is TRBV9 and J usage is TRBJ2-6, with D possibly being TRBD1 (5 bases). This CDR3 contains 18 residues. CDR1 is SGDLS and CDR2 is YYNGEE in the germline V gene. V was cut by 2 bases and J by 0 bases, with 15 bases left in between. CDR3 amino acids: CASSVFRTPNSGANVLTF. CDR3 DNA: TGTGCCAGCAGCGTTTTTAGGACACCGAACTCTGGGGCCAACGTCCTGACTTTC.

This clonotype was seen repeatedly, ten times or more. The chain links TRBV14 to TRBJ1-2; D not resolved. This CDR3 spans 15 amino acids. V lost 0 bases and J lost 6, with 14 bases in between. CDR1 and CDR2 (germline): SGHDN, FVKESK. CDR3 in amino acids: CASSQDPFDWHGYTF. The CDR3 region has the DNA TGTGCCAGCAGCCAAGATCCGTTTGACTGGCATGGCTACACCTTC.

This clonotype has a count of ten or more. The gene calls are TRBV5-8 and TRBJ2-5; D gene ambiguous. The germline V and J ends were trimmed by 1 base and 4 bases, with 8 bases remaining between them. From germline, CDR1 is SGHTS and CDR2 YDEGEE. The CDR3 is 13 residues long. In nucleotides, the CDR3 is TGTGCCAGCAGCTTGAATTCGCGAGAGACCCAGTACTTC. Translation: CASSLNSRETQYF.

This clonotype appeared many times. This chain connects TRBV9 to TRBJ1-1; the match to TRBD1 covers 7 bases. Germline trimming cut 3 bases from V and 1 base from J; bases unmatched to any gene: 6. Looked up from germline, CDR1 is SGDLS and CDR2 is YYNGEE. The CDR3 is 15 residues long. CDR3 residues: CASSEPGGTNTEAFF. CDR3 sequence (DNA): TGTGCCAGCAGCGAACCAGGGGGTACGAACACTGAAGCTTTCTTT. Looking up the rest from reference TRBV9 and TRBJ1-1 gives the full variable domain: DSGVTQTPKHLITATGQRVTLRCSPRSGDLSVYWYQQSLDQGLQFLIQYYNGEERAKGNILERFSAQQFPDLHSELNLSSLELGDSALYFCASSEPGGTNTEAFFGQGTRLTVV.

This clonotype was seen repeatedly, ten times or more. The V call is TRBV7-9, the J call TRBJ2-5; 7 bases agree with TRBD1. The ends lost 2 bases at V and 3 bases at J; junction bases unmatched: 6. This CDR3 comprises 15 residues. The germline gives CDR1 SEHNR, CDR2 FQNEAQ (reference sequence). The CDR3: CASSLTTGVEETQYF. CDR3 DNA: TGTGCCAGCAGCTTAACCACAGGGGTGGAAGAGACCCAGTACTTC. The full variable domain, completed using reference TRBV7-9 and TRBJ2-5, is DTGVSQNPRHKITKRGQNVTFRCDPISEHNRLYWYRQTLGQGPEFLTYFQNEAQLEKSRLLSDRFSAERPKGSFSTLEIQRTEQGDSAMYLCASSLTTGVEETQYFGPGTRLLVL.

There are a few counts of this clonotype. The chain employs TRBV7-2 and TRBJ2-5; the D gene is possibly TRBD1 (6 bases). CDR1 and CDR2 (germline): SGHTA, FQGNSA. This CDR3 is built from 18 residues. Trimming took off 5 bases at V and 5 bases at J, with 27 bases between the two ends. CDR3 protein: CASSRRASGPGGRETQYF. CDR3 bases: TGTGCCAGCAGCCGGCGGGCCTCCGGGCCTGGGGGCAGGGAGACCCAGTACTTC. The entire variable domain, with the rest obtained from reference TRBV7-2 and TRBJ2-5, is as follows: GAGVSQSPSNKVTEKGKDVELRCDPISGHTALYWYRQSLGQGLEFLIYFQGNSAPDKSGLPSDRFSAERTGGSVSTLTIQRTQQEDSAVYLCASSRRASGPGGRETQYFGPGTRLLVL.

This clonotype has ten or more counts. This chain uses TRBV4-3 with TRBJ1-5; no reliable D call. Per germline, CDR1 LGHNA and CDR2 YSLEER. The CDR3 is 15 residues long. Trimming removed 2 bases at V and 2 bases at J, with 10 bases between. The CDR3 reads CASSQIHLGNQPQHF. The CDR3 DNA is TGCGCCAGCAGCCAAATACACTTAGGCAATCAGCCCCAGCATTTT.

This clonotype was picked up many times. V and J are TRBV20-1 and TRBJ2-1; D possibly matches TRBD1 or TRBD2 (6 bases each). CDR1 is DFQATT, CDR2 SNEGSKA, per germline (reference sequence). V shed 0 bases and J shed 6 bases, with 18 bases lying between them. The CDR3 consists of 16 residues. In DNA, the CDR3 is TGCAGTGCTAGAGAAGAGACAGGAGGGGATGCCAATGAGCAGTTCTTC. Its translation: CSAREETGGDANEQFF.

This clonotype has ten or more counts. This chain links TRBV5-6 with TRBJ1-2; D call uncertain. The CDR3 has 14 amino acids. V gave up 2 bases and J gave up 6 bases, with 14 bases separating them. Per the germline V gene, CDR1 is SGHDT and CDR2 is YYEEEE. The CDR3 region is CASSFRLGMDGYTF. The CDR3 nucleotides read TGTGCCAGCAGCTTCAGGCTGGGGATGGATGGCTACACCTTC.

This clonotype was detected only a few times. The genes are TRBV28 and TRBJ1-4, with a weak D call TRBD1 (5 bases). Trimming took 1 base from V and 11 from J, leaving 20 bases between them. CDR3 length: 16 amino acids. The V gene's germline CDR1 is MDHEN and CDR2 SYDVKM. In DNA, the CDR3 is TGTGCCAGCAGTTTATTCCTAACCTCAGGGTTGGAGAAACTGTTTTTT. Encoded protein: CASSLFLTSGLEKLFF.

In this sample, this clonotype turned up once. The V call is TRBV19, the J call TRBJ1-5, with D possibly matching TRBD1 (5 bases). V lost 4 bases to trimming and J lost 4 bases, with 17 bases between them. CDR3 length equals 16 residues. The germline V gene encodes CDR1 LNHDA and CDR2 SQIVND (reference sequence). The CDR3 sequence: CASSTFQGYENQPQHF. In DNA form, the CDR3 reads TGTGCCAGTAGTACCTTCCAGGGCTATGAAAATCAGCCCCAGCATTTT.

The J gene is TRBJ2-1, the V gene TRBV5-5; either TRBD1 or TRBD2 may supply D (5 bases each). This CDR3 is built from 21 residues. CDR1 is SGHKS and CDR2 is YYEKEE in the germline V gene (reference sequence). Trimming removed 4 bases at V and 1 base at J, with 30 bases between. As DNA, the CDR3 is TGTGCCAGCAGCCGGAGAGACAGTGAGGGCGAGGTAGTTTCATCCTACAATGAGCAGTTCTTC. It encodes CASSRRDSEGEVVSSYNEQFF.

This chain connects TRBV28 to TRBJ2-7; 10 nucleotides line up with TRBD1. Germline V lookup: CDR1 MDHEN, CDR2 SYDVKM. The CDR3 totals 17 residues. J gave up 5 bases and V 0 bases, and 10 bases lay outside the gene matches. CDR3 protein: CASSLWRAGQGHHEQYF. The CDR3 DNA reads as TGTGCCAGCAGTTTATGGCGGGCGGGACAGGGGCACCACGAGCAGTACTTC.

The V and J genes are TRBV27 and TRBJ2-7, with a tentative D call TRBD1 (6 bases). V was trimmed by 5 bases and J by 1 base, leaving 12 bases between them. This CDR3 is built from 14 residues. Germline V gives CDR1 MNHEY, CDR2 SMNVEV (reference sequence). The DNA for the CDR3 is TGTGCCAGCAGTCCGCAGGGGATTTCCTACGAGCAGTACTTC. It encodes CASSPQGISYEQYF.

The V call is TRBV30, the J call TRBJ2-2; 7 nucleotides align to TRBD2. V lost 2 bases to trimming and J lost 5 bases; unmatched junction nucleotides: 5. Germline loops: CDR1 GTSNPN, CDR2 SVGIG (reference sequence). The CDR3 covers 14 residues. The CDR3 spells CAWSRAGRTGELFF. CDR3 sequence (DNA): TGTGCCTGGAGTCGAGCGGGGCGAACCGGGGAGCTGTTTTTT.

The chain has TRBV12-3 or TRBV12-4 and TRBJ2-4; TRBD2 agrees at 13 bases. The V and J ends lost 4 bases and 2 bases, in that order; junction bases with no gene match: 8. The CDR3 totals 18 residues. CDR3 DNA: TGTGCCAGCAGTTGGGGACTAGCGGGAAGAGTACCCAAAAACATTCAGTACTTC. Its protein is CASSWGLAGRVPKNIQYF.

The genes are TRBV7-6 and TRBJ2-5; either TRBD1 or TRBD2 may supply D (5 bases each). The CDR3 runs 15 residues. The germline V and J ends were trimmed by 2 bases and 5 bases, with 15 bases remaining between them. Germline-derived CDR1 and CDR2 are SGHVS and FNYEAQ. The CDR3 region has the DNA TGTGCCAGCAGCTTATCAGGCCAGTGGGGGGAGACCCAGTACTTC. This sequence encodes CASSLSGQWGETQYF.

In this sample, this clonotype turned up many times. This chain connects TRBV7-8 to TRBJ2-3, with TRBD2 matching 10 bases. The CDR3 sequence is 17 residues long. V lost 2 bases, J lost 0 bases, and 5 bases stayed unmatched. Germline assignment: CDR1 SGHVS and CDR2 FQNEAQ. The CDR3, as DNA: TGTGCCAGCAGCTTACGCCGACTAGCGGGTAGCACAGATACGCAGTATTTT. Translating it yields CASSLRRLAGSTDTQYF. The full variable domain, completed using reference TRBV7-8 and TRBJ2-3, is GAGVSQSPRYKVAKRGQDVALRCDPISGHVSLFWYQQALGQGPEFLTYFQNEAQLDKSGLPSDRFFAERPEGSVSTLKIQRTQQEDSAVYLCASSLRRLAGSTDTQYFGPGTRLTVL.

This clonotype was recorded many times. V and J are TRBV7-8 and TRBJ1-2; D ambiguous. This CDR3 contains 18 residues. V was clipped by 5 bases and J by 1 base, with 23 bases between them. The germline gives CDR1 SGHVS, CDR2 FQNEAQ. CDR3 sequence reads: CASSRKSRTGQLNYGYTF. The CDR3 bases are TGTGCCAGCAGCCGAAAGTCCCGGACTGGCCAACTTAACTATGGCTACACCTTC.

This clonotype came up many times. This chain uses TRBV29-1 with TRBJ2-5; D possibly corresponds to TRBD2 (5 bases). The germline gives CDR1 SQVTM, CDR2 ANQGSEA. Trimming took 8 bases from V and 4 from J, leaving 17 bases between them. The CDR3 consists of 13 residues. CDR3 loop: CSLRPAGGETQYF. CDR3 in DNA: TGCAGCCTCCGTCCCGCGGGCGGAGAGACCCAGTACTTC. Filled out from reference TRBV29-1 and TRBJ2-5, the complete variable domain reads SAVISQKPSRDICQRGTSLTIQCQVDSQVTMMFWYRQQPGQSLTLIATANQGSEATYESGFVIDKFPISRPNLTFSTLTVSNMSPEDSSIYLCSLRPAGGETQYFGPGTRLLVL.

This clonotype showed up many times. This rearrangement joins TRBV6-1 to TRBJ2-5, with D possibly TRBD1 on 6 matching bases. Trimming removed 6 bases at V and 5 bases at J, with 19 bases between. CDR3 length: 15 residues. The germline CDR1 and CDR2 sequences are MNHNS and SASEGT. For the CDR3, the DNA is TGTGCCAGCAGGCCTAGAGAACAGGGCTGGGAGACCCAGTACTTC. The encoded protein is CASRPREQGWETQYF.

CDR3 loop: CAWFWQTDTQYF. The CDR3 bases are TGTGCCTGGTTTTGGCAAACAGATACGCAGTATTTT. The chain employs TRBV30 and TRBJ2-3; no clear D gene. Trimming pared 5 bases from V and 3 bases from J, leaving 9 bases between. Germline V CDR1 and CDR2: GTSNPN, SVGIG (reference sequence). This CDR3 region has 12 residues.

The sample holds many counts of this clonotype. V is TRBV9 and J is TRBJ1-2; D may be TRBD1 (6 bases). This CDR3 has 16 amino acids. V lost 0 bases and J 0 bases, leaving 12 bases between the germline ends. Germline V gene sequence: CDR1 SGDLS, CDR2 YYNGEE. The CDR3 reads CASSVAGGGPNYGYTF. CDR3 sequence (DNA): TGTGCCAGCAGCGTAGCGGGAGGGGGGCCTAACTATGGCTACACCTTC. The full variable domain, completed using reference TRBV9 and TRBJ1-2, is DSGVTQTPKHLITATGQRVTLRCSPRSGDLSVYWYQQSLDQGLQFLIQYYNGEERAKGNILERFSAQQFPDLHSELNLSSLELGDSALYFCASSVAGGGPNYGYTFGSGTRLTVV.